Described below is a single T cell receptor beta chain sequence and its context. Clones were read by immunoSEQ multiplex PCR, and TCRdb kept only the in-frame ones, dropping some. The sample has some 89,000 clones, about nine tenths seen once. This sample was taken from a study of blood T cell repertoires in COVID-19. Sequenced material: peripheral blood. The receptor comes from a man aged 60 to 75 with acute or convalescent COVID-19.

This CDR3 is CASSPWDSRANEKLFF. For the CDR3, the DNA is TGTGCCAGCAGCCCGTGGGACAGCCGAGCTAATGAAAAACTGTTTTTT. V gene TRBV7-9 combines with J gene TRBJ1-4, with 7 nucleotides matching TRBD1. The CDR3 consists of 16 residues. J was trimmed by 3 bases and V by 5 bases; bases with no gene match: 9. Germline V lookup: CDR1 SEHNR, CDR2 FQNEAQ (reference sequence).